The clone carrying this T cell receptor (beta chain) appeared a single time. Germline-derived CDR1 and CDR2 are SGHTA and FQGNSA. The V and J ends lost 6 bases and 1 base, in that order; junction bases with no gene match: 4. CDR3 size: 16 residues. Original analysis: For nucleated cells, counts were estimated from reference gene primer amplification. Sequenced by immunoSEQ multiplex PCR; TCRdb stores in-frame clones only, minus some. The DNA gave D and trimming, while V, J and clone size come from that table. The data contain 140,000 to 150,000 clones, roughly 80% of them singletons. The sample is drawn from a study of blood T cell repertoires in COVID-19. Background on the study: Both acute and convalescent COVID-19 samples were obtained from the United States, Italy and Spain. Sources were T cells, B-cell-depleted T cells, or PBMCs; the material itself was cDNA or gDNA.

The chain couples TRBV7-2 to TRBJ2-3, with 13 bases aligning to TRBD2. Material: peripheral blood. This clonotype was sampled from a human donor in a cohort sampled during active COVID-19. CDR3 loop: CASSRGTSGGTDTQYF. The CDR3 region has the DNA TGTGCCAGCAGTCGAGGGACTAGCGGGGGCACAGATACGCAGTATTTT.